This T cell receptor beta chain stems from a study of blood T cell repertoires in COVID-19. The overall study: Acute-phase and convalescent COVID-19 samples originated in the United States, Italy and Spain. The cDNA or gDNA used as material had been derived from T cells, B-cell-depleted T cells, or PBMCs.

Generated by immunoSEQ multiplex PCR, the TCRdb table keeps only in-frame clones and is missing some. In the table there are 250,000 to 350,000 clones, roughly nine tenths of which are singletons. The V and J ends lost 10 bases and 1 base, in that order; junction bases with no gene match: 12. The CDR3 length is 16 residues. Looked up from germline, CDR1 is SEHNR and CDR2 is FQNEAQ (reference sequence). The V gene is TRBV7-9, the J gene TRBJ2-3; TRBD1 agrees at 9 bases. The sequencing input was peripheral blood. This sequence was found in a woman between 45 and 60 years old who had recovered from COVID-19. CDR3 nucleotide sequence: TGTGCCACATACTCCCGACAGGGGGAAGGCACAGATACGCAGTATTTT. Amino acid sequence: CATYSRQGEGTDTQYF.